One sample yielded the 14 T cell receptor beta chains listed below, sequenced in a study of shared clonotypes between healthy human individuals. Cells designated naive CD8 were CD45RO-negative and were positively selected for CCR7, with terminally differentiated effector memory CD45RA+ cells excluded. Produced via immunoSEQ multiplex PCR; TCRdb's table is partial and in-frame only. Of about 2,200,000 clones listed, more than 85% are singletons. Material: naive CD8+ T cells from PBMCs. All receptors come from a man younger than 30 in good health. Some clones in this sample may be carry-over from other donors' samples.

V usage is TRBV27 and J usage is TRBJ2-1; D is unresolved. Trimming removed 3 bases from V and 6 bases from J, with 12 bases in between. This CDR3 region has 14 residues. Germline CDR1 is MNHEY and CDR2 is SMNVEV (reference sequence). The CDR3 DNA is TGTGCCAGCAGTTTTAGAGGCCTCGGCAATGAGCAGTTCTTC. It codes for CASSFRGLGNEQFF.

J is TRBJ1-3 and V is TRBV29-1, with unresolved D. The CDR3 contains 15 residues. In germline, CDR1 is SQVTM, CDR2 ANQGSEA. The V gene lost 5 bases and the J gene lost 3 bases, with 17 bases spanning the gap. The DNA of the CDR3 is TGCAGCGTTTTTCTCGCCGGGAAACTTGGAAACACCATATATTTT. Encoded protein: CSVFLAGKLGNTIYF.

For the CDR3, the DNA is TGTGCCAGCAGCTTAATGGGCGGGAGAAATGAGCAGTTCTTC. This encodes CASSLMGGRNEQFF. This chain uses TRBV7-3 with TRBJ2-1, with TRBD2 matching 7 bases. This CDR3 region has 14 residues. Germline loops: CDR1 SGHTA, CDR2 FQGTGA. The V segment lost 1 base and the J segment 7 bases; nucleotides outside the gene matches: 4. The full variable domain, its missing parts supplied by reference TRBV7-3 and TRBJ2-1, is GAGVSQTPSNKVTEKGKYVELRCDPISGHTALYWYRQSLGQGPEFLIYFQGTGAADDSGLPNDRFFAVRPEGSVSTLKIQRTERGDSAVYLCASSLMGGRNEQFFGPGTRLTVL.

As regards this clone: A read error is likely, as this CDR3 ends without the conserved phenylalanine or tryptophan. Because the CDR3's place on the DNA is in doubt, the DNA is left out and the CDR3 is given as listed by TCRdb. The CDR3 sequence is CASSEKGIQSNSI. The rearrangement joins TRBV6-1 to TRBJ1-4. The CDR3 totals 13 residues, both ends included. Germline CDR1 MNHNS, CDR2 SASEGT.

This chain links TRBV4-1 with TRBJ1-3; no clear D. Germline CDR1 MGHRA, CDR2 YSYEKL. CDR3 length: 16 amino acids. V lost 0 bases to trimming and J lost 0 bases, with 9 bases between them. The CDR3 sequence is CASSQDRTNSGNTIYF. DNA for the CDR3: TGCGCCAGCAGCCAAGATCGGACTAACTCTGGAAACACCATATATTTT.

A note on this clone: Other DNA variants within this sample encode the same CDR3. CDR3 sequence (DNA): TGTGCCAGCAGCTTAGAGGGACTAGCGTACAATGAGCAGTTCTTC. Amino acid sequence: CASSLEGLAYNEQFF. This rearrangement joins TRBV7-2 to TRBJ2-1; the match to TRBD2 covers 10 bases. Germline V lookup: CDR1 SGHTA, CDR2 FQGNSA. CDR3 length: 15 amino acids. V dropped 1 base and J dropped 4; count of bases not matched to a gene: 1.

The chain is built from TRBV29-1 and TRBJ1-2; a weak D match, TRBD1 (6 bases). The length of the CDR3 is 13 residues. Trimming pared 5 bases from V and 4 bases from J, leaving 14 bases between. The germline CDR1 and CDR2 sequences are SQVTM and ANQGSEA. In DNA, the CDR3 is TGCAGCGTTCCTCCGGGGGCTGGCTATGGCTACACCTTC. This gives the protein CSVPPGAGYGYTF.

This chain connects TRBV7-6 to TRBJ2-2; 10 positions match TRBD2. The CDR3 has 19 amino acids. J lost 7 bases, V lost 2 bases, and 16 bases had no gene match. CDR1 and CDR2 (germline): SGHVS, FNYEAQ. The CDR3: CASSLSREREGRENGELFF. The CDR3 DNA reads TGTGCCAGCAGCTTATCGCGGGAGCGGGAGGGCCGGGAGAACGGGGAGCTGTTTTTT.

This clone was found once. J is TRBJ2-1 and V is TRBV10-1; D possibly corresponds to TRBD1 (6 bases). The CDR3 sequence is 14 residues long. CDR1 and CDR2 (germline): WNHNN, SYGVQD (reference sequence). Trimming took off 3 bases at V and 5 bases at J, with 11 bases between the two ends. The CDR3 bases are TGCGCCAGCAGTGATGGGGGCGAGGACAATGAGCAGTTCTTC. Translating it yields CASSDGGEDNEQFF.

V usage is TRBV27 and J usage is TRBJ2-2; a weak D match, TRBD1 (6 bases). The CDR3 is made up of 16 amino acids. Per germline, CDR1 MNHEY and CDR2 SMNVEV (reference sequence). Trimming took 5 bases from V and 1 from J, leaving 14 bases between them. CDR3 residues: CASSGRDRLNTGELFF. CDR3 in DNA: TGTGCCAGCAGTGGTCGCGACAGGTTGAACACCGGGGAGCTGTTTTTT.

The CDR3 DNA is TGCGCCAGCAGCCAAGATGTAAGGGCTTCGGGCACCGGGGAGCTGTTTTTT. Translating it yields CASSQDVRASGTGELFF. This rearrangement joins TRBV4-1 to TRBJ2-2, with D hard to call. Germline loops: CDR1 MGHRA, CDR2 YSYEKL. V was trimmed by 0 bases and J by 4 bases, leaving 15 bases between them. The CDR3 extends over 17 amino acids.

The chain recombines TRBV4-2 with TRBJ2-7, with D maybe TRBD1 (8 bases). This CDR3 region has 17 residues. Trimming cost V 2 bases and J 2 bases, with 19 bases left between them. Germline V CDR1 and CDR2: LGHNA, YNFKEQ. For the CDR3, the DNA is TGTGCCAGCAGCCAATCCTCAGGGGGCGGGGGTACCTACGAGCAGTACTTC. Protein product: CASSQSSGGGGTYEQYF.

This chain uses TRBV29-1 with TRBJ1-2; D is undetermined. Germline V gives CDR1 SQVTM, CDR2 ANQGSEA. The V end lost 2 bases, the J end lost 5 bases, and 18 bases lay between the germline ends. The CDR3 sequence is 15 residues long. This CDR3 reads CSVELVTRFWYGYTF. The CDR3 nucleotides read TGCAGCGTTGAATTGGTGACGAGGTTTTGGTATGGCTACACCTTC.

CDR3 DNA: TGTGCCAGCCTAGGTAGCGGGAGCAATGAGCAGTTCTTC. It encodes CASLGSGSNEQFF. The gene calls are TRBV9 and TRBJ2-1, with 9 positions matching TRBD2. V was clipped by 7 bases and J by 6 bases; unmatched bases: 5. Germline V gene sequence: CDR1 SGDLS, CDR2 YYNGEE. This CDR3 is 13 amino acids long.